The 20 T cell receptor beta chains presented below share a single source sample, sequenced in a study of blood T cells in healthy people across ages. Alongside a J-beta primer mix, a sample-barcoded 5' primer served in a second PCR lasting about 7 to 12 cycles. Each CDR3 protein is one row after TCRdb ran MiXCR on the 5' RACE reads. The table has fewer than 2,000,000 distinct CDR3 sequences, 34% seen once; the top ten hold 10% to 12%. Sample: blood. The receptor set was obtained from a woman aged 25 to 39 in good health.

The gene calls are TRBV7-9 and TRBJ2-1; the D gene could be TRBD1 or TRBD2 (7 bases each). The CDR3 has 17 amino acids. V lost 7 bases and J lost 7, with 26 bases in between. CDR1 and CDR2 from the germline V gene are SEHNR and FQNEAQ (reference sequence). The CDR3: CASMGTRSGTVANEQFF. CDR3 DNA: TGTGCCAGCATGGGAACACGGAGCGGGACAGTTGCAAATGAGCAGTTCTTC.

This clonotype was observed a handful of times. This rearrangement joins TRBV12-3 or TRBV12-4 to TRBJ2-1; D is perhaps TRBD1 or TRBD2 (5 bases each). The CDR3 covers 16 residues. V was pared by 0 bases and J by 5 bases, with 14 bases between. The CDR3 loop reads CASSLALEGMNNEQFF. Here the CDR3 DNA reads TGTGCCAGCAGTTTAGCGCTTGAGGGGATGAACAATGAGCAGTTCTTC.

There are a few counts of this clonotype. V and J are TRBV7-9 and TRBJ1-5; TRBD1 matches 7 bases. Per germline, CDR1 SEHNR and CDR2 FQNEAQ (reference sequence). The CDR3 extends over 17 amino acids. V was pared by 5 bases and J by 3 bases, with 13 bases of the junction left unmatched. The CDR3 loop is CASSLTTLQGNNQPQHF. CDR3 bases: TGTGCCAGCAGCCTAACCACCTTACAGGGGAACAATCAGCCCCAGCATTTT.

This chain links TRBV3-1 with TRBJ1-2; D unresolved. This CDR3 comprises 14 residues. Germline V gene sequence: CDR1 LGHDT, CDR2 YNNKEL (reference sequence). Trimming removed 2 bases at V and 7 bases at J, with 14 bases between. CDR3 sequence (DNA): TGTGCCAGCAGCCAACGTGGGCAGGAGCGTGGCTACACCTTC. Translated: CASSQRGQERGYTF.

The V and J genes are TRBV5-6 and TRBJ2-6, with D hard to call. The germline V gene has CDR1 SGHDT and CDR2 YYEEEE. The CDR3 runs 15 residues. The V gene lost 6 bases and the J gene lost 1 base, with 11 bases spanning the gap. The CDR3 DNA follows: TGTGCCAGCATCTTCAGGCGATCTGGGGCCAACGTCCTGACTTTC. This sequence encodes CASIFRRSGANVLTF.

The table lists this clonotype with a few counts. The chain couples TRBV10-3 to TRBJ1-2, with a weak D call TRBD1 (5 bases). V was shortened by 3 bases and J by 8 bases, with 10 bases between the two germline ends. Germline assignment: CDR1 ENHRY and CDR2 SYGVKD. The CDR3 is 12 amino acids. As DNA, the CDR3 is TGTGCCATCAGTGAAGGAGGGGTGGGCTACACCTTC. The encoded protein is CAISEGGVGYTF.

The chain combines TRBV11-2 with TRBJ2-3, with a weak D call TRBD2 (5 bases). From germline, CDR1 is SGHAT and CDR2 FQNNGV. V was clipped by 5 bases and J by 1 base, with 10 bases between them. The CDR3 has 14 amino acids. The DNA for the CDR3 is TGTGCCAGCAGCGACACTAGGGGCACAGATACGCAGTATTTT. Encoded protein: CASSDTRGTDTQYF.

V and J are TRBV12-3 or TRBV12-4 and TRBJ1-1, with D unresolved. The CDR3 runs 13 residues. Trimming shortened V by 1 base and J by 5 bases, and 8 bases separated the two germline ends. The CDR3 coding sequence is TGTGCCAGCAGTTTAGGGACGATGACTGAAGCTTTCTTT. Protein sequence: CASSLGTMTEAFF.

Of note for this clonotype: This could be a read error, since a much larger clone is one nucleotide away. The chain links TRBV4-1 to TRBJ2-7, with D possibly being TRBD1 (5 bases). The V and J ends lost 0 bases and 10 bases respectively, with 19 bases between them. This CDR3 spans 15 amino acids. Germline V gene lookup returns CDR1 MGHRA and CDR2 YSYEKL. CDR3 in amino acids: CASSQDRGRVEAQYF. In DNA, the CDR3 is TGCGCCAGCAGCCAAGACCGTGGCAGGGTTGAGGCCCAGTACTTC.

The chain links TRBV6-6 to TRBJ1-1; the D gene is possibly TRBD1 (6 bases). Per the germline V gene, CDR1 is MNHNY and CDR2 is SVGAGI (reference sequence). Trimming shortened V by 5 bases and J by 1 base, and 11 bases separated the two germline ends. The CDR3 totals 14 residues. The CDR3 protein is CASSPDSSNTEAFF. CDR3 nucleotide sequence: TGTGCCAGCAGTCCGGACAGCTCGAACACTGAAGCTTTCTTT.

This clonotype was counted between two and nine times. This chain uses TRBV4-2 with TRBJ1-2; 9 bases match TRBD1. Germline V gene lookup returns CDR1 LGHNA and CDR2 YNFKEQ. The ends lost 3 bases at V and 9 bases at J; junction bases unmatched: 8. This CDR3 contains 14 residues. The CDR3 DNA reads TGTGCCAGCAGCCAGGGACAGGGAGACAGGAGCTACACCTTC. Protein product: CASSQGQGDRSYTF.

The V call is TRBV7-7, the J call TRBJ2-5, with TRBD1 as a possible D gene (5 bases). CDR3 length equals 18 residues. Germline loops: CDR1 SSHAT, CDR2 FNYEAQ (reference sequence). The ends were cut back, 5 bases at V and 11 bases at J, with 33 bases in the middle. The CDR3 DNA reads TGTGCCAGCAGCACAAATCGAATTTGGCAGGACACCTCTATCAAGCAGTACTTC. This sequence encodes CASSTNRIWQDTSIKQYF.

This clonotype has only a few counts. V and J are TRBV9 and TRBJ2-5; no reliable D call. Germline-derived CDR1 and CDR2 are SGDLS and YYNGEE. The CDR3 runs to 13 residues. With 4 bases removed from V and 3 bases from J, the gap between germline ends came to 10 bases. The CDR3 is CASSHPREETQYF. CDR3 coding DNA: TGTGCCAGCAGCCACCCCCGGGAAGAGACCCAGTACTTC.

The chain recombines TRBV30 with TRBJ2-5; 7 bases align to TRBD1. Germline V gene lookup returns CDR1 GTSNPN and CDR2 SVGIG (reference sequence). After removal of 1 base from V and 5 bases from J, the junction contained 1 base not matched to a gene. The CDR3 covers 12 residues. CDR3 in amino acids: CAWSAGGETQYF. The CDR3 nucleotides are TGTGCCTGGAGTGCAGGGGGTGAGACCCAGTACTTC.

This clonotype occurred many times. One end of the junction fails to match germline, which may point to a read error. This chain uses TRBV20-1 with TRBJ2-5; D unclear. Per the germline V gene, CDR1 is DFQATT and CDR2 is SNEGSKA (reference sequence). There are 13 residues in the CDR3. The CDR3 protein is CSAREWAEETQYF. CDR3 coding DNA: TGCAGTGCTCGAGAATGGGCGGAAGAGACCCAGTACTTC.

CDR3 amino acids: CASSLYRDGSYGYTF. The CDR3 bases are TGCGCCAGCAGCCTATACCGGGACGGAAGCTATGGCTACACCTTC. The rearrangement uses TRBV5-1 and TRBJ1-2; perhaps TRBD1 as D (5 bases). The CDR3 loop spans 15 amino acids. V was cut by 4 bases and J by 4 bases, with 17 bases left in between. Germline loops: CDR1 SGHRS, CDR2 YFSETQ.

The V and J genes are TRBV4-2 and TRBJ2-1, with TRBD2 matching over 14 bases. This CDR3 comprises 15 residues. CDR1 and CDR2 (germline): LGHNA, YNFKEQ. V was clipped by 5 bases and J by 10 bases; unmatched bases: 7. The CDR3, as DNA: TGTGCCAGCAGCGGCCGGACTAGCGGGAGGAGGGAGCAGTTCTTC. Its protein is CASSGRTSGRREQFF.

There are many counts of this clonotype. The V gene is TRBV20-1, the J gene TRBJ2-7; D is perhaps TRBD1 (5 bases). Trimming stripped 5 bases from V and 4 bases from J, with 12 bases between. The germline gives CDR1 DFQATT, CDR2 SNEGSKA (reference sequence). The CDR3 consists of 12 residues. CDR3 nucleotide sequence: TGCAGTGCTTTGGTTGGGGCATACGAGCAGTACTTC. Amino acids: CSALVGAYEQYF.

The chain has TRBV6-2 or TRBV6-3 and TRBJ2-1, with unresolved D. The V and J ends lost 6 bases and 9 bases respectively, with 21 bases between them. The CDR3 is 15 amino acids. Germline assignment: CDR1 MNHEY and CDR2 SVGEGT. The CDR3, as DNA: TGTGCCAGCAGCCGGACCGGGCCCCCCGGAAGTGAGCAGTTCTTC. Translating gives CASSRTGPPGSEQFF.

The gene calls are TRBV27 and TRBJ1-4; the match to TRBD1 covers 7 bases. V lost 5 bases and J lost 6; bases outside the gene matches: 9. Germline lookup yields CDR1 MNHEY and CDR2 SMNVEV (reference sequence). CDR3 length equals 15 residues. CDR3 loop: CASSTLTGRDEKLFF. CDR3 in DNA: TGTGCCAGCAGTACCTTGACAGGGAGGGATGAAAAACTGTTTTTT.